This is a list of T cell receptor beta chains from one sample in a study of cytomegalovirus exposure and HLA in healthy donors. Clones were sequenced by immunoSEQ multiplex PCR, and TCRdb holds only the in-frame ones, with some missing. The sample carries under 200,000 clones, more than 70% recorded once. Sequenced material: PBMCs. The receptors stem from a woman between 35 and 50 years old in good health and CMV-seropositive. Both conserved end residues are part of each CDR3. The D gene is left open where the match is weak. Part of the rows lack a size; the others show once, few, many or a class for expanded clones.

>TRBJ1-1|NA|TRBV29-1|TRBD1
CSVAGGRTEAFF
TGCAGCGTTGCAGGGGGGAGAACTGAAGCTTTCTTT
>TRBJ2-7|NA|TRBV4-1|TRBD2
CASSHMPGLGYEQYF
TGCGCCAGCAGCCACATGCCGGGACTAGGCTACGAGCAGTACTTC
>TRBJ2-7|NA|TRBV7-2|TRBD1
CASSFRQGPYEQYF
TGTGCCAGCAGCTTCCGACAGGGACCCTACGAGCAGTACTTC
>TRBJ1-1|few|TRBV19|TRBD1
CASSPYLRGWNTEAFF
TGTGCCAGTAGTCCATATCTCAGGGGGTGGAACACTGAAGCTTTCTTT
>TRBJ1-2|once|TRBV19|TRBD1
CASYDRGVNYGYTF
TGTGCCAGTTACGACAGGGGGGTCAACTATGGCTACACCTTC
>TRBJ1-2|NA|TRBV19|TRBD1
CASSLASGQDYGYTF
TGTGCCAGTAGTCTCGCCTCGGGACAGGACTATGGCTACACCTTC
>TRBJ2-1|few|TRBV28|TRBD2
CASSPLSGVYNEQFF
TGTGCCAGCAGTCCCCTAAGCGGGGTCTACAATGAGCAGTTCTTC
>TRBJ2-2|NA|TRBV11-3|TRBD1
CASSPGTGTGELFF
TGTGCCAGCAGCCCAGGGACAGGGACCGGGGAGCTGTTTTTT
>TRBJ2-1|NA|TRBV7-3|NA
CASSRAPGNNEQFF
TGTGCCAGCAGCCGAGCACCGGGAAACAATGAGCAGTTCTTC
>TRBJ2-2|once|TRBV7-3|TRBD2
CASSWGLSAGELFF
TGTGCCAGCAGCTGGGGACTATCGGCCGGGGAGCTGTTTTTT
>TRBJ2-3|NA|TRBV2|NA
CASSVGLDFGTQYF
TGTGCCAGCAGTGTGGGGCTAGATTTCGGTACGCAGTATTTT
>TRBJ2-7|NA|TRBV7-6|NA
CASSEAGFREQYF
TGTGCCAGCAGCGAGGCAGGGTTCCGCGAGCAGTACTTC
>TRBJ2-3|NA|TRBV5-4|NA
CASSLDSTVTDTQYF
TGTGCCAGCAGCCTCGACTCTACGGTCACAGATACGCAGTATTTT
>TRBJ2-1|NA|TRBV29-1|TRBD1
CSAGTGGVEQFF
TGCAGCGCCGGGACAGGGGGCGTCGAGCAGTTCTTC
>TRBJ2-7|NA|TRBV7-2|NA
CASSSTNRDLNYEQYF
TGTGCCAGCAGCTCAACGAACCGGGACTTAAACTACGAGCAGTACTTC
>TRBJ2-7|few|TRBV4-3|TRBD1
CASSQSWQGAGEQYF
TGCGCCAGCAGCCAGTCCTGGCAGGGGGCTGGTGAGCAGTACTTC
>TRBJ2-3|NA|TRBV28|TRBD2
CASSFPYAVGAGLADPGSTDTQYF
TGTGCCAGCAGTTTCCCCTATGCCGTAGGGGCAGGACTAGCGGACCCGGGGAGCACAGATACGCAGTATTTT
>TRBJ2-5|NA|TRBV5-1|TRBD2
CASRIAGVVQETQYF
TGCGCCAGCCGCATAGCGGGAGTGGTCCAAGAGACCCAGTACTTC
>TRBJ2-7|NA|TRBV6-5|TRBD1
CASSLMTGAHEQYF
TGTGCCAGCAGCTTGATGACAGGGGCCCACGAGCAGTACTTC
>TRBJ2-7|few|TRBV28|TRBD1
CASTPGQTYEQYF
TGTGCCAGCACACCGGGACAGACCTACGAGCAGTACTTC
>TRBJ1-2|NA|TRBV5-4|NA
CASSLDPGDASGYTF
TGTGCCAGCAGCTTGGATCCGGGAGACGCGAGCGGCTACACCTTC
>TRBJ2-5|once|TRBV2|TRBD1
CASSKGQGETQYF
TGTGCCAGCAGTAAGGGACAGGGGGAGACCCAGTACTTC
>TRBJ2-7|NA|TRBV30|NA
CAWSSLSVYEQYF
TGTGCCTGGAGTTCCCTTAGCGTTTACGAGCAGTACTTC
>TRBJ2-5|NA|TRBV6-5|NA
CASSKRGTRQETQYF
TGTGCCAGCAGTAAACGAGGGACAAGACAAGAGACCCAGTACTTC
>TRBJ1-4|NA|TRBV7-2|NA
CASSLLASLIATNEKLFF
TGTGCCAGCAGCTTATTAGCGAGCTTGATTGCAACTAATGAAAAACTGTTTTTT